Listed below are T cell receptor beta chains from one sample, sequenced in a study of shared clonotypes between healthy human individuals. Assay used: immunoSEQ multiplex PCR; TCRdb lists only in-frame clones, some missing. The sample has about half a million clones; around four fifths are singletons. The source material was PBMCs. The receptor set was obtained from a woman aged 35 to 49 in good health. Some clones in this sample may be carry-over from other donors' samples. The CDR3 runs from the conserved cysteine through the conserved F or W. Each record gives: J gene, D gene, clone size, V gene, CDR3 DNA, CDR3 protein. The D gene is left open where the match is weak. Clone size is given for some rows only: seen once, a few or many times, or a class if the clone is expanded.

>TRBJ2-1|TRBD2|.|TRBV6-5
TGTGCCAGCAGTTACGGGTTCCCTAGCGGGAGCGATGAGCAGTTCTTC
CASSYGFPSGSDEQFF
>TRBJ2-2|.|.|TRBV5-4
TGTGCCAGCAGCTTTCCAGGAGGGGGCGGGGAGCTGTTTTTT
CASSFPGGGGELFF
>TRBJ1-5|TRBD1|.|TRBV19
TGTGCCAGTACTAAAATCCGGGACAGGGGTTCGGATCAGCCCCAGCATTTT
CASTKIRDRGSDQPQHF
>TRBJ2-1|.|.|TRBV29-1
TGCAGCGTTGGGTTTGGCTCCTACAATGAGCAGTTCTTC
CSVGFGSYNEQFF
>TRBJ2-1|.|.|TRBV5-4
TGTGCCAGCAGCAGGCGAGGGAACGAGCAGTTCTTC
CASSRRGNEQFF
>TRBJ2-1|TRBD2|.|TRBV5-1
TGCGCCAGCAGCTCCTTCGGGACTAGCAATTACAATGAGCAGTTCTTC
CASSSFGTSNYNEQFF
>TRBJ1-1|.|.|TRBV4-2
TGTGCCAGCAGCCAAGAGTCCGTGAACACTGAAGCTTTCTTT
CASSQESVNTEAFF
>TRBJ1-1|.|.|TRBV19
TGTGCCAGTAGTATACCCGGGGGGGCGAACACTGAAGCTTTCTTT
CASSIPGGANTEAFF
>TRBJ1-1|.|few|TRBV5-6
TGTGCCAGCAGCTTCTTCGCTCTCAACACTGAAGCTTTCTTT
CASSFFALNTEAFF
>TRBJ1-2|TRBD1|.|TRBV5-4
TGTGCCAGCAGCCCGGGACAGGGGGCCCAGAACTATGGCTACACCTTC
CASSPGQGAQNYGYTF
>TRBJ1-3|.|.|TRBV7-2
TGTGCCAGCAGCCCCCGGGGGGGGAGATCTGGAAACACCATATATTTT
CASSPRGGRSGNTIYF
>TRBJ1-2|TRBD1|once|TRBV27
TGTGCCAGCAGAAAACAGGGGGAGTCAAGCGGCTACACCTTC
CASRKQGESSGYTF
>TRBJ1-2|.|.|TRBV27
TGTGCCAGCAGGCCACTTCTACAGTCTAACTATGGCTACACCTTC
CASRPLLQSNYGYTF
>TRBJ1-3|TRBD1|.|TRBV28
TGTGCCAGCACTTATCCGGGACAGAGCTCTGGAAACACCATATATTTT
CASTYPGQSSGNTIYF
>TRBJ1-2|.|.|TRBV28
TGTGCCAGCAGTTTGGAGACAGGATATGGCTACACCTTC
CASSLETGYGYTF
>TRBJ2-5|.|.|TRBV6-6
TGTGCCAGCAGCCAACAAGTTGGAGAGACCCAGTACTTC
CASSQQVGETQYF
>TRBJ2-3|.|.|TRBV10-2
TGCGCCAGCAGTGGGCTCGGTTGGGAAAGCACAGATACGCAGTATTTT
CASSGLGWESTDTQYF
>TRBJ1-3|.|.|TRBV5-4
TGTGCCAGCAGCTTCAACTCTGGAAACACCATATATTTT
CASSFNSGNTIYF
>TRBJ1-3|.|.|TRBV7-6
TGTGCCAGCAGCTTCTCGGACAGCATCTCTGGAAACACCATATATTTT
CASSFSDSISGNTIYF
>TRBJ2-6|TRBD1|.|TRBV30
TGTGCCTGGAGTGAACGGCAGGGGGCAACGGGGGCCAACGTCCTGACTTTC
CAWSERQGATGANVLTF
>TRBJ2-3|.|.|TRBV2
TGTGCCAGCGGCTATGGTGGTACGCAGTATTTT
CASGYGGTQYF
>TRBJ1-1|.|.|TRBV7-7
TGTGCCAGCCTTCGGCGGGGTGAAGCTTTCTTT
CASLRRGEAFF
>TRBJ2-1|TRBD2|.|TRBV9
TGTGCCAGCAGCGTAGAGACTAGCGGCTACAATGAGCAGTTCTTC
CASSVETSGYNEQFF
>TRBJ1-5|TRBD1|.|TRBV19
TGTGCCAGTAGTTACAGGGGCGCCAATCAGCCCCAGCATTTT
CASSYRGANQPQHF
>TRBJ1-1|.|.|TRBV29-1
TGCAGCGTTGAAGCGGGGGGATGGTCCGAAGCTTTCTTT
CSVEAGGWSEAFF
>TRBJ2-7|TRBD1|.|TRBV10-3
TGTGCCACCGGACAGGGTAACTCCTACGAGCAGTACTTC
CATGQGNSYEQYF
>TRBJ1-1|TRBD1|.|TRBV18
TGTGCCAGCTCATACAGGGGAAACACTGAAGCTTTCTTT
CASSYRGNTEAFF
>TRBJ1-2|.|.|TRBV30
TGTGCCTGGAGTGTACACAAGTATGGCTACACCTTC
CAWSVHKYGYTF
>TRBJ2-2|.|.|TRBV18
TGTGCCAGCTCACCACAACAAGGATTGGACACCGGGGAGCTGTTTTTT
CASSPQQGLDTGELFF
>TRBJ2-1|TRBD2|.|TRBV5-4
TGTGCCAGCAGCTTGGATCCTCTAGCGGAGGGGAGTAATGAGCAGTTCTTC
CASSLDPLAEGSNEQFF
>TRBJ2-1|.|few|TRBV4-2
TGTGCCAGCAGCCAACCCCAGGGTGACAATGAGCAGTTCTTC
CASSQPQGDNEQFF
>TRBJ2-6|.|.|TRBV7-3
TGTGCCAGCAGCCAAGGTGGATCTGGGGCCAACGTCCTGACTTTC
CASSQGGSGANVLTF
>TRBJ2-1|.|.|TRBV18
TGTGCCAGCTCACCACCCGATCGGCCCTCCAACGACAATGAGCAGTTCTTC
CASSPPDRPSNDNEQFF
>TRBJ2-3|.|.|TRBV11-1
TGTGCCAGCAGCTTCGGCGGCCGTAGCACAGATACGCAGTATTTT
CASSFGGRSTDTQYF
>TRBJ1-2|.|.|TRBV7-2
TGTGCCAGCAGCCCGGACAGAAGCTATGGCTACACCTTC
CASSPDRSYGYTF
>TRBJ2-1|TRBD2|few|TRBV19
TGTGCCAGTAGTACACCTGGACTAGCCAATGAGCAGTTCTTC
CASSTPGLANEQFF
>TRBJ2-7|.|once|TRBV9
TGTGCCAGCAGCCCGGCCCAAACGACACTTTACGAGCAGTACTTC
CASSPAQTTLYEQYF
>TRBJ2-6|.|.|TRBV11-2
TGTGCCAGCAGCTTAGAAAAGGCGGCCGTTGGGGCCAACGTCCTGACTTTC
CASSLEKAAVGANVLTF
>TRBJ2-1|TRBD2|.|TRBV5-4
TGTGCCAGCAGCTTGGTGTCTAGCGGGAGCAATGAGCAGTTCTTC
CASSLVSSGSNEQFF
>TRBJ2-7|.|.|TRBV6-5
TGTGCCAGCAGTTACTCGTCGTATGAGGGAACCTACGAGCAGTACTTC
CASSYSSYEGTYEQYF
>TRBJ2-1|TRBD2|.|TRBV4-2
TGTGCCAGCAGCCAAAACGGGGGCGGGAGGGTTAATGAGCAGTTCTTC
CASSQNGGGRVNEQFF
>TRBJ2-5|.|few|TRBV11-2
TGTGCCAGCAGCTCGCAACGGGAGACCCAGTACTTC
CASSSQRETQYF
>TRBJ2-7|.|.|TRBV11-2
TGTGCCAGCAGCTTAGCTCGAATGTGGAGCTCCTACGAGCAGTACTTC
CASSLARMWSSYEQYF
>TRBJ1-5|.|once|TRBV7-8
TGTGCCAGCAGCACCCCGGACCTGGGGAAGAAAAGCAATCAGCCCCAGCATTTT
CASSTPDLGKKSNQPQHF
>TRBJ2-2|TRBD1|.|TRBV29-1
TGCAGCGTTAACGGACAGGGAGGAAGGACCGGGGAGCTGTTTTTT
CSVNGQGGRTGELFF
>TRBJ2-7|.|.|TRBV30
TGTGCCTGGAGTGGAAAAGTTACCTACGAGCAGTACTTC
CAWSGKVTYEQYF
>TRBJ2-3|.|.|TRBV5-1
TGCGCCAGCAGCCTCACCGGGACCGCCGATACGCAGTATTTT
CASSLTGTADTQYF
>TRBJ2-3|.|once|TRBV28
TGTGCCATCAAACCCATCCCGGCTCGTACGCAGTATTTT
CAIKPIPARTQYF
>TRBJ2-5|TRBD2|many|TRBV29-1
TGCAGCGTGGAACTAGCGGGAGGGGAGACCCAGTACTTC
CSVELAGGETQYF
>TRBJ2-7|.|.|TRBV18
TGTGCCAGCTCACCCCGGGACAACTCAGGGGAGCAGTACTTC
CASSPRDNSGEQYF
>TRBJ1-1|.|.|TRBV28
TGTGCCAGCAGTTTTCAGGGACACCGTAGAGTTGAAGCTTTCTTT
CASSFQGHRRVEAFF
>TRBJ2-5|.|.|TRBV5-1
TGCGCCAGCAGCTTGGATGAAGAGACCCAGTACTTC
CASSLDEETQYF
>TRBJ2-3|TRBD2|.|TRBV5-4
TGTGCCAGCAGCCAGGGACTAGCGGGAGCGTCGGGAGATACGCAGTATTTT
CASSQGLAGASGDTQYF